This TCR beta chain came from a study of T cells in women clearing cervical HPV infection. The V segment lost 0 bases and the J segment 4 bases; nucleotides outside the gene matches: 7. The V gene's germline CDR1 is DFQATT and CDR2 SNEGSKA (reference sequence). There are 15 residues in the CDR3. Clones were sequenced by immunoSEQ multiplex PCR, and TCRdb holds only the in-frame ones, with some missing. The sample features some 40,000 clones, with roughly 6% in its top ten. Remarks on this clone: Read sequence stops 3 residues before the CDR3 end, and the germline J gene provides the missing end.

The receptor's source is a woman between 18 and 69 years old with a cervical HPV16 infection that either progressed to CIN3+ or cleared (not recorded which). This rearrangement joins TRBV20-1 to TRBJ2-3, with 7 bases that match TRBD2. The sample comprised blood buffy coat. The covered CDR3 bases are TGCAGTGCTAGAGATTGGGGGGGTAGGGCAGATACG. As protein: CSARDWGGRADT. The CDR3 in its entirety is CSARDWGGRADTQYF.